Listed here are 3 T cell receptor beta chains from one sample, sequenced in a study of blood T cell repertoires in COVID-19. The data were produced by immunoSEQ multiplex PCR, yet TCRdb's version contains in-frame clones alone and is incomplete. The table records around 37,000 clones, around 90% of them present only once. The sequenced sample was peripheral blood. These TCRs come from a man between 60 and 70 years old with acute or convalescent COVID-19.

V and J are TRBV11-2 and TRBJ2-2; 9 nucleotides match TRBD1. V trimming: 6 bases; J trimming: 5 bases; junction bases outside the gene matches: 13. The length of the CDR3 is 17 residues. Germline CDR1 is SGHAT and CDR2 is FQNNGV. The CDR3 here is CASSPGTGLMTTGELFF. CDR3 nucleotides: TGTGCCAGCAGTCCCGGGACAGGGTTAATGACAACCGGGGAGCTGTTTTTT.

The chain is built from TRBV7-9 and TRBJ2-5; unclear D gene. The CDR3 covers 15 residues. Trimming stripped 3 bases from V and 4 bases from J, with 15 bases between. In germline, CDR1 is SEHNR, CDR2 FQNEAQ (reference sequence). CDR3 nucleotide sequence: TGTGCCAGCAGCTTCCCTAGGCGACTGGGAGAGACCCAGTACTTC. It yields the protein CASSFPRRLGETQYF. The full variable domain, in which reference TRBV7-9 and TRBJ2-5 provide the parts outside the CDR3, is DTGVSQNPRHKITKRGQNVTFRCDPISEHNRLYWYRQTLGQGPEFLTYFQNEAQLEKSRLLSDRFSAERPKGSFSTLEIQRTEQGDSAMYLCASSFPRRLGETQYFGPGTRLLVL.

The V call is TRBV25-1, the J call TRBJ1-6; tentatively, D is TRBD1 (6 bases). CDR3 length: 14 residues. Germline values: CDR1 MGHDK, CDR2 SYGVNS. V was trimmed by 5 bases and J by 5 bases, leaving 10 bases between them. The CDR3 DNA reads TGTGCCAGCAGTCTAGGACAGAATAATTCACCCCTCCACTTT. It translates to CASSLGQNNSPLHF.